This T cell receptor (beta chain) came from a study of early T cells in non-severe SARS-CoV-2 infection. CDR1 is MNHEY, CDR2 SMNVEV, per germline (reference sequence). V lost 2 bases, J lost 1 base, and 2 bases stayed unmatched. This CDR3 has 15 residues. TCRdb redid the calling of the 5' RACE reads with MiXCR, one entry per CDR3 protein. Of approximately 69,000 distinct CDR3 sequences listed, roughly 12% were seen once; the top ten hold around 6.7%. This clonotype showed up many times. Sequenced input: whole blood. This sequence originates from an adult who was a healthcare worker with PCR-confirmed SARS-CoV-2 infection or an uninfected control (not recorded which). The V call is TRBV27, the J call TRBJ1-1; 9 bases line up with TRBD1. CDR3 region: CASSLGGQGNTEAFF. In nucleotides, the CDR3 is TGTGCCAGCAGTTTAGGGGGACAGGGGAACACTGAAGCTTTCTTT.